This T cell receptor beta chain was retrieved from a study of blood T cell repertoires in COVID-19. Profiled with immunoSEQ multiplex PCR; TCRdb holds only in-frame clones, not every one. The table lists 55,000 to 65,000 clones, under 85% of them singletons, with about 3.5% in the top ten. V trimming: 0 bases; J trimming: 0 bases; junction bases outside the gene matches: 12. Germline-derived CDR1 and CDR2 are SGHNT and YYREEE (reference sequence). The CDR3 loop spans 19 amino acids. This chain uses TRBV5-4 with TRBJ1-1; 9 positions match TRBD1. The sequenced material came from peripheral blood. The TCR sequence derives from a man aged 55 to 70 with acute or convalescent COVID-19. This CDR3 is CASSLGRATGTGMNTEAFF. The DNA for the CDR3 is TGTGCCAGCAGCTTGGGACGCGCGACAGGGACAGGGATGAACACTGAAGCTTTCTTT.